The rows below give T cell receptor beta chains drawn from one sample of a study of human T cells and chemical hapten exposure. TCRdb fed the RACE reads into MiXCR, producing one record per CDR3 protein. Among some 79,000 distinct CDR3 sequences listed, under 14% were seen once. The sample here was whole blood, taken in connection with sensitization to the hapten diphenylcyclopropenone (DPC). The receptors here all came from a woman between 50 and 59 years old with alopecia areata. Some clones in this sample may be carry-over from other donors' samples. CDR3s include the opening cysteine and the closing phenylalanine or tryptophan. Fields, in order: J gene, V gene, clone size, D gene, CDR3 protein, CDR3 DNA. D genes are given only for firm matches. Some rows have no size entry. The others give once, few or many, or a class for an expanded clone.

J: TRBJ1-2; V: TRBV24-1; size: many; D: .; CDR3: CATSVGAYGYTF; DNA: TGTGCCACCAGTGTAGGGGCCTATGGCTACACCTTC
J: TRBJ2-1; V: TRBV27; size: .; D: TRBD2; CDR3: CASSFLAGKDNEQFF; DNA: TGTGCCAGCAGTTTCTTAGCGGGTAAAGACAATGAGCAGTTCTTC
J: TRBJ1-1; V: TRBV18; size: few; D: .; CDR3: CASSPQKNTEAFF; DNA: TGTGCCAGCTCACCACAGAAAAACACTGAAGCTTTCTTT
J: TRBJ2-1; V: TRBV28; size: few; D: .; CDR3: CASSQPLNEQFF; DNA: TGTGCCAGCAGTCAGCCCCTCAATGAGCAGTTCTTC
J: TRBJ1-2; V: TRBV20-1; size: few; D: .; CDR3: CSAPLGPSGYTF; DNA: TGCAGTGCACCGCTTGGGCCCAGCGGCTACACCTTC
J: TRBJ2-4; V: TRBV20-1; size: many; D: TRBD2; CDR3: CSAKNTIGTSSAKNIQYF; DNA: TGCAGTGCTAAAAACACCATTGGGACTAGCTCGGCCAAAAACATTCAGTACTTC
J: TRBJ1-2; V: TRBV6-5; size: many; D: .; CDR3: CASSRVRGYGYTF; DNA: TGTGCCAGCAGCCGGGTCCGCGGCTATGGCTACACCTTC
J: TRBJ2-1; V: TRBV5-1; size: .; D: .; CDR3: CASSLTIAVNEQFF; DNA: TGCGCCAGCAGCTTGACAATAGCCGTCAATGAGCAGTTCTTC
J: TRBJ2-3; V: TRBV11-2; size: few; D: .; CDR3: CASSLGGPGRDTQYF; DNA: TGTGCCAGCAGCTTAGGAGGGCCCGGGAGAGATACGCAGTATTTT
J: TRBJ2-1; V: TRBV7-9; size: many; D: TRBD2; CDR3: CASSPLSRGVYNEQFF; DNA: TGTGCCAGCAGCCCCCTTTCCCGGGGGGTCTACAATGAGCAGTTCTTC
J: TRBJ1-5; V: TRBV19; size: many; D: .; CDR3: CASSIEGNQPQHF; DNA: TGTGCCAGTAGTATAGAAGGGAATCAGCCCCAGCATTTT
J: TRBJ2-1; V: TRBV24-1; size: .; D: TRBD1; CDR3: CATSDLTGGIYNEQFF; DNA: TGTGCCACCAGTGATTTGACAGGGGGAATCTACAATGAGCAGTTCTTC
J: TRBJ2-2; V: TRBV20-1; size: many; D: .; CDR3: CSATRGHRRTGELFF; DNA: TGCAGTGCTACTCGCGGCCATCGGAGGACCGGGGAGCTGTTTTTT
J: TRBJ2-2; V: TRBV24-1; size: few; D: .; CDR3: CATSVAARPGTTGELFF; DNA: TGTGCCACCAGTGTGGCGGCCCGCCCCGGGACCACCGGGGAGCTGTTTTTT
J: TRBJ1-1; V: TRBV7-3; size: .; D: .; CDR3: CASSSPGRMNTEAFF; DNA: TGTGCCAGCAGCTCCCCCGGACGAATGAACACTGAAGCTTTCTTT
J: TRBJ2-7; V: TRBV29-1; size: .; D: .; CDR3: CSVRDTGSYEQYF; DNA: TGCAGCGTCCGGGACACGGGTTCCTACGAGCAGTACTTC
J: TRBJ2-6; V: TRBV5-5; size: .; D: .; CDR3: CASSLYLALRSGANVLTF; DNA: TGTGCCAGCAGCTTGTATCTAGCGTTAAGGTCTGGGGCCAACGTCCTGACTTTC
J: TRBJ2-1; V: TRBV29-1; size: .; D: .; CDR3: CSANTPSSYNEQFF; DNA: TGCAGCGCCAATACTCCGAGCTCCTACAATGAGCAGTTCTTC
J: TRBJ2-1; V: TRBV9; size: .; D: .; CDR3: CASSVAGAFSYNEQFF; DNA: TGTGCCAGCAGCGTAGCTGGGGCTTTCTCCTACAATGAGCAGTTCTTC
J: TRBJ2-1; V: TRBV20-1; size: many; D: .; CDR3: CSAPRTKAGGSYNEQFF; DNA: TGCAGTGCTCCAAGGACTAAGGCAGGTGGTTCCTACAATGAGCAGTTCTTC
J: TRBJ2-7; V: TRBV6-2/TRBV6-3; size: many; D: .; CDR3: CASTTRDSYEQYF; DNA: TGTGCCAGCACGACCCGGGATTCCTACGAGCAGTACTTC
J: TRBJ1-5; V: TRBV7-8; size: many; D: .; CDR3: CASSLSAGSNQPQHF; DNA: TGTGCCAGCAGCTTATCTGCGGGTAGCAATCAGCCCCAGCATTTT
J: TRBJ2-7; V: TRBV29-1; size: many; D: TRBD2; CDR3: CSVEGGSGRTYEQYF; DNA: TGCAGCGTTGAAGGGGGGAGCGGGAGGACCTACGAGCAGTACTTC
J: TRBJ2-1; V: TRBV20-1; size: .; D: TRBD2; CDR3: CSASRAGGEYNEQFF; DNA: TGCAGTGCTTCCCGGGCGGGAGGTGAATACAATGAGCAGTTCTTC
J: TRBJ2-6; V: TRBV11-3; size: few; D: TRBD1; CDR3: CASSSPGQSSGANVLTF; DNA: TGTGCCAGCAGCTCGCCGGGACAGAGCTCTGGGGCCAACGTCCTGACTTTC
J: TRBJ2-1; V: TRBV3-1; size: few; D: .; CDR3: CASSQGVFNEQFF; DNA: TGTGCCAGCAGCCAAGGGGTGTTCAATGAGCAGTTCTTC
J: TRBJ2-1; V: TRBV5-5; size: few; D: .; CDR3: CASSSGQGIYNEQFF; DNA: TGTGCCAGCAGCTCGGGGCAGGGTATCTACAATGAGCAGTTCTTC
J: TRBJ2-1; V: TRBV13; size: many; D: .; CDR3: CASSLGSHYNEQFF; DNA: TGTGCCAGCAGCTTGGGGAGTCACTACAATGAGCAGTTCTTC